A single sample gave rise to the 12 T cell receptor beta chains below, sequenced in a study of blood T cell repertoires in COVID-19. Method: immunoSEQ multiplex PCR; TCRdb's copy keeps in-frame clones and lacks some. Among roughly 250,000 clones listed, about 90% were seen once. The specimen was PBMCs or T cells enriched from blood (not recorded which). The receptors come from a woman aged 18-29 years who had recovered from COVID-19.

The table lists this clone with a count of one. The genes are TRBV28 and TRBJ1-1; 9 bases are a match to TRBD1. CDR1 is MDHEN and CDR2 is SYDVKM in the germline V gene. The V and J ends lost 5 bases and 2 bases, in that order; junction bases with no gene match: 9. This CDR3 has 16 amino acids. CDR3 protein: CASSPTDRGYNTEAFF. Here the CDR3 DNA reads TGTGCCAGCAGTCCGACTGACAGGGGGTACAACACTGAAGCTTTCTTT.

J is TRBJ2-3 and V is TRBV11-2; TRBD1 might be the D (5 bases). V was cut by 5 bases and J by 11 bases, with 14 bases left in between. The CDR3 is made up of 12 amino acids. Germline CDR1 is SGHAT and CDR2 is FQNNGV. The CDR3 coding sequence is TGTGCCAGCAGCGTGGTGGGGCACAGGCAGTATTTT. Its protein product is CASSVVGHRQYF.

The chain links TRBV7-9 to TRBJ1-1; 7 positions match TRBD1. The CDR3 runs 14 residues. V dropped 4 bases and J dropped 3; count of bases not matched to a gene: 5. CDR1 is SEHNR, CDR2 FQNEAQ, per germline (reference sequence). CDR3 sequence reads: CASSWRGRYTEAFF. CDR3 DNA sequence: TGTGCCAGCAGCTGGAGGGGGCGGTACACTGAAGCTTTCTTT.

This chain connects TRBV28 to TRBJ1-5; D is possibly TRBD1 (6 bases). This CDR3 contains 13 residues. The ends were cut back, 7 bases at V and 6 bases at J, with 13 bases in the middle. Looked up from germline, CDR1 is MDHEN and CDR2 is SYDVKM. As DNA, the CDR3 is TGTGCCAGCAATAACAGGGCAGGTCAGCCCCAGCATTTT. Protein: CASNNRAGQPQHF.

The rearrangement joins TRBV9 to TRBJ2-3, with 7 bases identical to TRBD2. V was pared by 7 bases and J by 4 bases, with 9 bases of the junction left unmatched. CDR1 is SGDLS and CDR2 is YYNGEE in the germline V gene. The CDR3 has 14 amino acids. The CDR3 coding sequence is TGTGCCAGCGCGGGCGGGAGTAATGCAGATACGCAGTATTTT. Protein: CASAGGSNADTQYF. Complete variable domain (other parts from reference TRBV9 and TRBJ2-3): DSGVTQTPKHLITATGQRVTLRCSPRSGDLSVYWYQQSLDQGLQFLIQYYNGEERAKGNILERFSAQQFPDLHSELNLSSLELGDSALYFCASAGGSNADTQYFGPGTRLTVL.

The chain carries TRBV6-2 or TRBV6-3 and TRBJ1-6, with 9 bases that match TRBD1. This CDR3 region has 16 residues. V shed 2 bases and J 7 bases; nucleotides not matched to a gene: 6. CDR1 is MNHEY and CDR2 is SVGEGT in the germline V gene. The CDR3 DNA reads TGTGCCAGCAGTTACCGGACAGGGGAACAGAATTCACCCCTCCACTTT. Amino acids: CASSYRTGEQNSPLHF.

This clone was counted once. V gene TRBV29-1 combines with J gene TRBJ2-2; the match to TRBD1 covers 8 bases. Germline CDR1 and CDR2: SQVTM and ANQGSEA. J was trimmed by 1 base and V by 1 base; bases with no gene match: 8. The CDR3 runs to 17 residues. The CDR3 here is CSVEVRAGTGNTGELFF. For the CDR3, the DNA is TGCAGCGTTGAAGTCCGAGCCGGGACAGGGAACACCGGGGAGCTGTTTTTT.

V and J are TRBV6-2 or TRBV6-3 and TRBJ1-5; D is unresolved. This CDR3 is built from 14 residues. V was clipped by 3 bases and J by 1 base, with 7 bases between them. Germline values: CDR1 MNHEY, CDR2 SVGEGT. CDR3 in DNA: TGTGCCAGCAGTTATCCAGGAAGCAATCAGCCCCAGCATTTT. Encoded protein: CASSYPGSNQPQHF.

V gene TRBV6-5 combines with J gene TRBJ1-1; unclear D gene. V was pared by 5 bases and J by 5 bases, with 12 bases between. Germline CDR1 MNHEY, CDR2 SVGAGI. The CDR3 sequence is 13 residues long. The CDR3, as DNA: TGTGCCAGCAGTCGGTTGACTAGTACTGAAGCTTTCTTT. Its protein product is CASSRLTSTEAFF.

The rearrangement links TRBV21-1 to TRBJ1-6. TRBV21-1 is shown as a pseudogene. The CDR3 loop spans 14 amino acids. This chain's CDR3 is CASSKYSARGPLHF. The CDR3 DNA reads as TGTGCCAGCAGCAAGTATTCGGCCCGAGGCCCCCTCCACTTT.

The V call is TRBV2, the J call TRBJ2-4, with TRBD1 matching over 9 bases. The CDR3 totals 16 residues. CDR1 and CDR2 from the germline V gene are SNHLY and FYNNEI. Unmatched junction bases numbered 7, after V lost 5 bases and J lost 2 bases. This CDR3 reads CASSPRTGVTKNIQYF. In DNA form, the CDR3 reads TGTGCCAGCAGTCCGCGGACAGGGGTGACCAAAAACATTCAGTACTTC.

This clone is medium-sized (0.01 to 0.1%) within its sample. The gene calls are TRBV2 and TRBJ2-3, with 8 bases fitting TRBD2. Trimming cost V 7 bases and J 1 base; bases outside gene matches: 7. The germline V gene encodes CDR1 SNHLY and CDR2 FYNNEI. The CDR3 has 15 residues. The CDR3 loop is CASTESGGRTDTQYF. The CDR3 bases are TGTGCCAGCACCGAAAGCGGGGGCCGCACAGATACGCAGTATTTT.